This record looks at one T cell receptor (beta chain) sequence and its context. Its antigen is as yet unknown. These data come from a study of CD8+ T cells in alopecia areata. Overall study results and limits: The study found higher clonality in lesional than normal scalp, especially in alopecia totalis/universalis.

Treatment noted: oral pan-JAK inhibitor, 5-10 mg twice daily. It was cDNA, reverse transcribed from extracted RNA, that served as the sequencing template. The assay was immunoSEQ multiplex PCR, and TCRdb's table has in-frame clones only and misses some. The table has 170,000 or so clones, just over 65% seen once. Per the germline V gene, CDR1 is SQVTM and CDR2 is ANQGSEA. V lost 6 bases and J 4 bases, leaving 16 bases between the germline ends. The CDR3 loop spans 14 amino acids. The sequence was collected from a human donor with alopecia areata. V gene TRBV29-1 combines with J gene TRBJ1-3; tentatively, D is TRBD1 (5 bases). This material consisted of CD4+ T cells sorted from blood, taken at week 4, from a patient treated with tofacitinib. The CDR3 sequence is CSVGTGSGGNTIYF. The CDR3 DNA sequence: TGCAGCGTAGGGACGGGATCTGGAGGAAACACCATATATTTT.